These 13 T cell receptor beta chains were sequenced from one sample in a study of monozygotic twins with inflammatory bowel disease. TCRdb reprocessed the 5' RACE reads, with one entry per CDR3 protein and no DNA. The sample table includes 200,000 to 250,000 distinct CDR3 sequences. The sequencing sample was made of blood. The receptors derive from a human donor with ulcerative colitis or Crohn's disease, or a healthy co-twin of an affected twin (not recorded which).

V is TRBV6-5 and J is TRBJ1-6; TCRdb returns TRBD1, unconfirmable since there is no DNA. There are 15 residues in the CDR3. Germline CDR1 reads MNHEY; CDR2 reads SVGAGI. The CDR3 spells CASSYGGAADSPLHF.

This rearrangement joins TRBV5-8 to TRBJ1-6; TCRdb's D gene call, TRBD1, goes unchecked for lack of DNA. Germline CDR1 SGHTS, CDR2 YDEGEE. This CDR3 is built from 13 residues. The CDR3 protein is CASMRGSDSPLHF.

The chain uses TRBV4-1 and TRBJ2-5; TCRdb's assignment of TRBD2 cannot be checked, as there is no DNA. Per germline, CDR1 MGHRA and CDR2 YSYEKL. This CDR3 has 17 amino acids. The CDR3 loop reads CASSQIGTSGLQETQYF.

This sequence joins TRBV6-5 and TRBJ2-1; TCRdb lists TRBD1, though no DNA is available to test this call. CDR1 MNHEY and CDR2 SVGAGI come from the germline V gene. CDR3 length equals 15 residues. The CDR3 loop reads CASSLRDRDYNEQFF.

The rearrangement joins TRBV12-3 or TRBV12-4 to TRBJ1-5; checking the TCRdb D call of TRBD1 is not possible without DNA. The CDR3 is 15 amino acids. The CDR3 sequence: CASSSINRGNQPQHF.

The chain links TRBV14 to TRBJ1-1. Germline lookup yields CDR1 SGHDN and CDR2 FVKESK. CDR3 size: 18 residues. CDR3: CASSHGSTALGRNTEAFF.

The chain is built from TRBV20-1 and TRBJ2-7. CDR1 and CDR2 (germline): DFQATT, SNEGSKA (reference sequence). CDR3 length equals 14 residues. The CDR3 loop reads CSATAGPHGHEQYF.

The chain uses TRBV5-1 and TRBJ2-2. CDR1 is SGHRS, CDR2 YFSETQ, per germline. There are 14 residues in the CDR3. The CDR3 sequence: CASSLAENTGELFF.

The CDR3 protein is CASSEGAQAEAFF. V and J are TRBV7-9 and TRBJ1-1. Germline V lookup: CDR1 SEHNR, CDR2 FQNEAQ (reference sequence). This CDR3 is built from 13 residues. Drawing the rest from reference TRBV7-9 and TRBJ1-1, the complete variable domain is DTGVSQNPRHKITKRGQNVTFRCDPISEHNRLYWYRQTLGQGPEFLTYFQNEAQLEKSRLLSDRFSAERPKGSFSTLEIQRTEQGDSAMYLCASSEGAQAEAFFGQGTRLTVV.

V and J are TRBV7-2 and TRBJ2-2; TCRdb reports TRBD2, a call that lacks DNA to check it against. Germline V gene data show CDR1 as SGHTA and CDR2 as FQGNSA. CDR3 length: 16 residues. CDR3: CASSLALAGVSGELFF. The entire variable domain, with the rest obtained from reference TRBV7-2 and TRBJ2-2, is as follows: GAGVSQSPSNKVTEKGKDVELRCDPISGHTALYWYRQSLGQGLEFLIYFQGNSAPDKSGLPSDRFSAERTGGSVSTLTIQRTQQEDSAVYLCASSLALAGVSGELFFGEGSRLTVL.

The CDR3 loop reads CASSSGLAGYEQYF. V gene TRBV7-2 combines with J gene TRBJ2-7; checking the TCRdb D call of TRBD2 is not possible without DNA. CDR3 length equals 14 residues. Germline V lookup: CDR1 SGHTA, CDR2 FQGNSA.

The J gene is TRBJ2-1, the V gene TRBV20-1; TCRdb's D call, TRBD2, is unchecked because there is no DNA. The CDR3 runs 14 residues. In germline, CDR1 is DFQATT, CDR2 SNEGSKA (reference sequence). CDR3: CSARGGGGINEQFF.

The chain combines TRBV5-1 with TRBJ2-2. Germline assignment: CDR1 SGHRS and CDR2 YFSETQ. CDR3 length: 15 amino acids. CDR3 region: CASSLVGTNTGELFF.